One and the same sample provided the 8 T cell receptor beta chains below, sequenced in a study of T cell responses to AZD1222 COVID-19 vaccine. Generated by immunoSEQ multiplex PCR, the TCRdb table keeps only in-frame clones and is missing some. The sample contains about 120,000 clones, approximately 83% of which appear only once. The starting material was peripheral blood, obtained on day 0 of MenACWY control vaccination. The source of these receptors is an adult in good health.

CDR3 region: CASSLAGQGVTF. The DNA of the CDR3 is TGTGCCAGCAGCTTAGCCGGTCAGGGGGTCACCTTC. The chain employs TRBV7-9 and TRBJ1-2, with 7 bases lining up with TRBD1. The V gene's germline CDR1 is SEHNR and CDR2 FQNEAQ (reference sequence). CDR3 length: 12 residues. V lost 0 bases, J lost 13 bases, and 5 bases stayed unmatched.

The J gene is TRBJ2-1, the V gene TRBV24-1, with TRBD2 matching over 7 bases. Germline CDR1 is KGHDR and CDR2 is SFDVKD. Trimming cost V 1 base and J 8 bases; bases outside gene matches: 4. The CDR3 runs 14 residues. The CDR3 sequence is CATSDLGRVHEQFF. The CDR3 DNA reads TGTGCCACCAGTGATTTAGGGAGGGTACATGAGCAGTTCTTC.

The V call is TRBV9, the J call TRBJ2-5, with TRBD2 matching 16 bases. The length of the CDR3 is 19 residues. Germline V gene sequence: CDR1 SGDLS, CDR2 YYNGEE. J lost 2 bases, V lost 3 bases, and 10 bases had no gene match. The CDR3 coding sequence is TGTGCCAGCAGCGGGCTCGGGACTAGCGGGGGGGCCGGGCAAGAGACCCAGTACTTC. Protein: CASSGLGTSGGAGQETQYF.

This sequence joins TRBV28 and TRBJ2-5, with no clear D. This CDR3 is 12 amino acids long. V shed 5 bases and J shed 5 bases, with 9 bases lying between them. CDR1 is MDHEN and CDR2 is SYDVKM in the germline V gene. The CDR3 loop is CASSPRRETQYF. DNA of the CDR3: TGTGCCAGCAGTCCTCGCCGGGAGACCCAGTACTTC.

The V and J genes are TRBV19 and TRBJ2-7, with D possibly matching TRBD1 (5 bases). With 6 bases removed from V and 4 bases from J, the gap between germline ends came to 10 bases. CDR1 LNHDA and CDR2 SQIVND come from the germline V gene (reference sequence). CDR3 size: 12 residues. The CDR3 loop reads CASRGPLYEQYF. The CDR3 nucleotides are TGTGCCAGTAGGGGGCCGCTTTACGAGCAGTACTTC.

The chain uses TRBV6-4 and TRBJ1-1, with TRBD1 matching over 8 bases. The CDR3 has 17 residues. Germline values: CDR1 MRHNA, CDR2 SNTAGT. V lost 8 bases and J lost 4; bases outside the gene matches: 18. CDR3: CASSMDRVVDWVTEAFF. The CDR3 region has the DNA TGTGCCAGCTCAATGGACAGGGTGGTCGATTGGGTCACTGAAGCTTTCTTT.

The V call is TRBV14, the J call TRBJ2-1, with TRBD2 identical over 11 bases. V was pared by 2 bases and J by 2 bases, with 2 bases of the junction left unmatched. This CDR3 has 16 residues. Germline loops: CDR1 SGHDN, CDR2 FVKESK. The CDR3, as DNA: TGTGCCAGCAGCCAATTTAGCGGGGGGGCCTACAATGAGCAGTTCTTC. Amino acid sequence: CASSQFSGGAYNEQFF.

The chain joins TRBV5-1 to TRBJ2-3, with TRBD2 identical over 10 bases. CDR1 and CDR2 from the germline V gene are SGHRS and YFSETQ. The CDR3 is made up of 24 amino acids. The junction had 33 bases not matched to a gene; V was cut back by 4 bases and J by 4 bases. This chain's CDR3 is CASSAPQGWREAGGQSIYADTQYF. The CDR3 region has the DNA TGCGCCAGCAGCGCTCCCCAGGGCTGGAGGGAAGCGGGGGGGCAATCAATATATGCAGATACGCAGTATTTT.